This T cell receptor beta chain was recorded in a study of T-cell reconstitution after alpha-beta-depleted transplantation in children. Study-level points and caveats: One year post-transplant, T-cell counts and diversity were largely derived from T cells produced anew.

This clonotype occurred many times. What it binds is unknown. Germline values: CDR1 MDHEN, CDR2 SYDVKM. The junction had 4 bases not matched to a gene; V was cut back by 8 bases and J by 1 base. This CDR3 has 14 amino acids. Unique molecular identifiers tagged the TCRbeta library. Using its own MiXCR run on the PCR reads, TCRdb lists one record per CDR3 protein. In the table there are hundreds of thousands of distinct CDR3 sequences, 7.5% to 9.5% of which are singletons. Source: PBMCs, mostly from graft donor cells, taken 180 days after TCRalphabeta/CD19-depleted stem cell transplant. The J gene is TRBJ2-3, the V gene TRBV28; 9 bases are shared with TRBD1. The clonotype was recovered from a male patient between 10 and 17 years old who had a stem cell transplant for acute lymphoblastic leukemia, so the T cells may come from the graft donor. The CDR3 is CASLDRGGTDTQYF. CDR3 sequence (DNA): TGTGCCAGCTTGGACAGGGGAGGCACAGATACGCAGTATTTT.